This T cell receptor beta chain was recorded in a study of CD8+ T cells in alopecia areata. Study-wide background: Patients given treatment had severity scored by the percentage of scalp area affected.

V was shortened by 3 bases and J by 2 bases, with 15 bases between the two germline ends. The CDR3 length is 16 residues. CDR1 is SGHTA, CDR2 FQGNSA, per germline. The sample's treatment: oral pan-JAK inhibitor, 5-10 mg twice daily. Reverse transcribed after extraction, RNA yielded cDNA as the sequencing template. Sequencing used immunoSEQ multiplex PCR; TCRdb keeps in-frame clones, though not all of them. Of about 200,000 clones in the sample, more than 45% are singletons; the top ten hold around 1.4%. The chain carries TRBV7-2 and TRBJ2-3; D may match TRBD1 or TRBD2 (5 bases each). The sample consisted of CD4+ T cells sorted from blood, taken at week 4, from a patient treated with tofacitinib. This TCR was recovered from a human donor with alopecia areata. For the CDR3, the DNA is TGTGCCAGCAGCTTGGCCTCCGGGACGGCCACAGATACGCAGTATTTT. Encoded protein: CASSLASGTATDTQYF.